This TCR beta chain was profiled in a study of control samples from healthy donors and cancer patients. The CDR3 has 18 residues. The V and J ends lost 2 bases and 3 bases, in that order; junction bases with no gene match: 14. Germline V gene lookup returns CDR1 LNHDA and CDR2 SQIVND (reference sequence). Only in-frame clones appear in the TCRdb table, and some are missing; sequencing was by immunoSEQ multiplex PCR. Here the sample spans approximately 70,000 clones, 84% being singletons. The sample comprised blood. V usage is TRBV19 and J usage is TRBJ2-7, with TRBD2 matching 9 bases. This receptor was obtained from a man aged 45-65 years in good health. The CDR3 nucleotides are TGTGCCAGTAGTATACACCCGGGACGAGGACTAGCGCTCTACGAGCAGTACTTC. It codes for CASSIHPGRGLALYEQYF.